The clone carrying this T cell receptor (beta chain) was seen a few times. Its specificity is not known. This record belongs to a study of molecular identifiers for immune sequencing clone quantification. Study findings and constraints: Over 98% of effector molecules, but under 1% in naive cells, were held by clones with more than 20 RNA copies.

From the PCR reads, TCRdb called clonotypes with MiXCR, one entry per CDR3 protein. The sample contains 35,000 or so distinct CDR3 sequences, approximately 19% of which appear only once. The J segment lost 4 bases and the V segment lost 6 bases, leaving 21 bases of the junction unmatched. CDR1 is MNHEY, CDR2 SVGEGT, per germline. CDR3 length equals 19 residues. This TCR derives from a human donor in good health. Some libraries in this study had Jurkat cell RNA spiked in. This chain uses TRBV6-2 or TRBV6-3 with TRBJ2-3; 8 positions agree with TRBD2. Sequencing was performed on naive CD8+ T cells from blood, with Jurkat cell RNA spiked in. Subset defined: FACS-sorted CD8+CD4-CCR7+CD45RA+ naive T cells. The CDR3, as DNA: TGTGCCAGCAGAACCTCAGACATTCTGGCGGGAGGAGGAGCAGATACGCAGTATTTT. Its translation: CASRTSDILAGGGADTQYF.